This TCR beta chain was recorded in a study of T-cell reconstitution after alpha-beta-depleted transplantation in children. This clonotype occurred many times. Using unique molecular identifiers, the investigators prepared the TCRbeta library. Using its own MiXCR run on the PCR reads, TCRdb lists one record per CDR3 protein. The repertoire includes approximately 83,000 distinct CDR3 sequences, roughly 7.7% of them detected once, and roughly 7% sits in the top ten. The trim removed 1 base at V and 4 bases at J, leaving 8 bases unmatched. Germline loops: CDR1 SGHRS, CDR2 YFSETQ. The CDR3 totals 16 residues.

The chain recombines TRBV5-1 with TRBJ2-3; 8 bases are shared with TRBD2. This sequence was found in a human donor who donated a stem cell graft to a child with congenital amegakaryocytic thrombocytopenia. Sequencing used PBMCs from the stem cell graft donor, obtained from the stem cell graft. The CDR3 reads CASSLYSGASADTQYF. The CDR3 nucleotides are TGCGCCAGCAGCTTGTATAGCGGGGCCAGCGCAGATACGCAGTATTTT.